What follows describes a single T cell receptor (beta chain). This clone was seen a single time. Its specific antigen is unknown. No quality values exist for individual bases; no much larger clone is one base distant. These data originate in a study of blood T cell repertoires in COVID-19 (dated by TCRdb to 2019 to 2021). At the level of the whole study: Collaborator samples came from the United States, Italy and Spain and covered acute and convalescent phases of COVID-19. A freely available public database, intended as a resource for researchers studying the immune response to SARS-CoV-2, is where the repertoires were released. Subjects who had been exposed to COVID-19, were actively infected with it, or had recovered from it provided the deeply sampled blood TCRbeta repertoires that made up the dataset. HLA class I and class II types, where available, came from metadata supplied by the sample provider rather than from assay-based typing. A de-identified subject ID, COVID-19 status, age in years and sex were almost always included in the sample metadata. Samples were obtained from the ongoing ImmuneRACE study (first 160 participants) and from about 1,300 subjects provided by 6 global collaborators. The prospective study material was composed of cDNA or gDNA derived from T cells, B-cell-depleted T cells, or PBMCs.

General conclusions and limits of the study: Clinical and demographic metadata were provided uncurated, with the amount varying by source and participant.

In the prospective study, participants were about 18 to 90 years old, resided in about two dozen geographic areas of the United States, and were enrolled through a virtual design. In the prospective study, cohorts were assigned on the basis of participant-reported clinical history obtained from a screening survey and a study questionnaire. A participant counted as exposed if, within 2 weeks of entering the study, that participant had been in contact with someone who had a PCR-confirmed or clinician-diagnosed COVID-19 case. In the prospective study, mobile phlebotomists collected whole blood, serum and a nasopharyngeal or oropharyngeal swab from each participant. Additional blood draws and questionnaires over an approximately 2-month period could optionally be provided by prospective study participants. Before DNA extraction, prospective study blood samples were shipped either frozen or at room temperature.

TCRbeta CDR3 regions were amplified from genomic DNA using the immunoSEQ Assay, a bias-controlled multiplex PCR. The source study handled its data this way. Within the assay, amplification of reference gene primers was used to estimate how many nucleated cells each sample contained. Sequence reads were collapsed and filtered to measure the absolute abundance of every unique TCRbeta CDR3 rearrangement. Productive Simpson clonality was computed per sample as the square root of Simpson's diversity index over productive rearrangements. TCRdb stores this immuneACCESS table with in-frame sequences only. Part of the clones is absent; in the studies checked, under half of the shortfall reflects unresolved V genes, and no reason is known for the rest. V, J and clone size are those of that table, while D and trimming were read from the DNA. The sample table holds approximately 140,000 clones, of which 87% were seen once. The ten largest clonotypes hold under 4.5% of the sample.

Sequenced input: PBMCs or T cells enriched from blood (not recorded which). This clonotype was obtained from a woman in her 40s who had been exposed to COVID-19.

The sequence in DNA is TGTGCCAGCAGCTTAGGAGTAGCGGGACCCCCACCTAATGAGCAGTTCTTC. It translates as CASSLGVAGPPPNEQFF. Here the chain combines TRBV7-2 and TRBJ2-1; 8 bases in between match TRBD2. Its CDR3 holds 17 amino acids, cysteine through phenylalanine. The kept DNA is CDR3 alone, 51 bases in frame from the first base. V and J are trimmed by 1 base and 7 bases, and the gene matches miss 12 bases of the junction. Based on the germline V gene, the CDR1 and CDR2 sequences are SGHTA and FQGNSA. With the rest looked up from the reference TRBV7-2 and TRBJ2-1 genes rather than sequenced, the full variable domain is GAGVSQSPSNKVTEKGKDVELRCDPISGHTALYWYRQSLGQGLEFLIYFQGNSAPDKSGLPSDRFSAERTGGSVSTLTIQRTQQEDSAVYLCASSLGVAGPPPNEQFFGPGTRLTVL.